Below, 31 T cell receptor beta chains from the same sample are listed, as sequenced in a study of blood T cell repertoires in COVID-19. Measured with immunoSEQ multiplex PCR; TCRdb has only the in-frame clones, and not every one. This table holds 250,000 to 300,000 clones, around 90% found once. Sequenced: peripheral blood. The receptor set was obtained from a woman in her twenties or thirties with acute or convalescent COVID-19.

This clone has a handful of counts. This chain links TRBV7-9 with TRBJ2-7; the D is unclear. CDR3 length equals 12 residues. V shed 3 bases and J shed 3 bases, with 6 bases lying between them. Germline assignment: CDR1 SEHNR and CDR2 FQNEAQ (reference sequence). Here the CDR3 DNA reads TGTGCCAGCAGCTTCAGGTTCTACGAGCAGTACTTC. This gives the protein CASSFRFYEQYF.

The chain joins TRBV7-8 to TRBJ2-7; the D is unclear. Germline assignment: CDR1 SGHVS and CDR2 FQNEAQ. This CDR3 comprises 12 residues. V dropped 5 bases and J dropped 2 bases, with 7 bases sitting between them. CDR3 residues: CASSPRAYEQYF. In DNA, the CDR3 is TGTGCCAGCAGCCCCCGAGCCTACGAGCAGTACTTC.

This clone was found a few times. The rearrangement joins TRBV19 to TRBJ1-4, with 10 bases identical to TRBD1. This CDR3 is 13 amino acids long. Germline loops: CDR1 LNHDA, CDR2 SQIVND (reference sequence). V lost 6 bases to trimming and J lost 7 bases; unmatched junction nucleotides: 2. CDR3 loop: CASRTGGSEKLFF. CDR3 DNA: TGTGCCAGTAGGACAGGGGGCAGTGAAAAACTGTTTTTT. Together with reference TRBV19 and TRBJ1-4, the CDR3 gives the full variable domain: DGGITQSPKYLFRKEGQNVTLSCEQNLNHDAMYWYRQDPGQGLRLIYYSQIVNDFQKGDIAEGYSVSREKKESFPLTVTSAQKNPTAFYLCASRTGGSEKLFFGSGTQLSVL.

This clone is a singleton in its sample. The chain has TRBV15 and TRBJ2-2, with a tentative D call TRBD2 (5 bases). The CDR3 covers 16 residues. The ends were cut back, 0 bases at V and 6 bases at J, with 14 bases in the middle. Germline-derived CDR1 and CDR2 are LNHNV and YYDKDF (reference sequence). The CDR3 protein is CATSRELSSFSGELFF. CDR3 coding DNA: TGTGCCACCAGCAGAGAACTATCTAGCTTTTCCGGGGAGCTGTTTTTT.

The chain couples TRBV5-1 to TRBJ2-1; 10 bases line up with TRBD2. CDR3 length: 15 amino acids. CDR1 is SGHRS, CDR2 YFSETQ, per germline. J lost 4 bases, V lost 8 bases, and 9 bases had no gene match. The CDR3 loop reads CASGSSGSRYNEQFF. The CDR3 nucleotides are TGCGCCAGTGGTTCTAGCGGGAGTAGGTACAATGAGCAGTTCTTC.

This clone was counted a few times. The chain couples TRBV19 to TRBJ2-2; weak D call: TRBD1 (6 bases). The V end lost 6 bases, the J end lost 4 bases, and 15 bases lay between the germline ends. This CDR3 has 15 residues. Germline loops: CDR1 LNHDA, CDR2 SQIVND (reference sequence). In DNA, the CDR3 is TGTGCCAGTAGCCTCGGGACACGACCCACCGGGGAGCTGTTTTTT. As protein: CASSLGTRPTGELFF.

This clone has just a few counts. V gene TRBV11-2 combines with J gene TRBJ2-7; 9 nucleotides line up with TRBD2. In germline, CDR1 is SGHAT, CDR2 FQNNGV. With 7 bases clipped from V and 4 bases from J, the junction kept 14 bases outside the gene matches. The CDR3 loop spans 16 amino acids. CDR3 residues: CASTLLDSGSGYEQYF. CDR3 bases: TGTGCCAGCACCCTGTTGGATAGCGGGAGCGGGTACGAGCAGTACTTC.

V is TRBV27 and J is TRBJ1-2, with 7 bases aligning to TRBD1. J lost 5 bases, V lost 3 bases, and 15 bases had no gene match. Germline CDR1 MNHEY, CDR2 SMNVEV (reference sequence). The CDR3 is 17 residues long. The CDR3 spells CASSFLRTGPILYGYTF. The CDR3 DNA sequence: TGTGCCAGCAGTTTTTTGAGGACAGGACCCATTCTTTATGGCTACACCTTC.

The chain joins TRBV27 to TRBJ2-7, with 12 bases fitting TRBD2. Germline assignment: CDR1 MNHEY and CDR2 SMNVEV (reference sequence). The CDR3 has 20 residues. V shed 2 bases and J 0 bases; nucleotides not matched to a gene: 14. CDR3 in DNA: TGTGCCAGCAGTTTAGCCGTACCGGGACTAGCGGGCGGTTCCTCCTACGAGCAGTACTTC. Its protein is CASSLAVPGLAGGSSYEQYF.

The J gene is TRBJ2-3, the V gene TRBV4-1, with 8 bases matching TRBD1. Trimming removed 4 bases from V and 5 bases from J; junction bases left unmatched: 8. Germline-derived CDR1 and CDR2 are MGHRA and YSYEKL. The CDR3 length is 15 residues. The DNA of the CDR3 is TGCGCCAGCAGCCGATGGGACAGGAGAGGAGATACGCAGTATTTT. It is translated as CASSRWDRRGDTQYF.

This clone has more than one count but fewer than ten. The J gene is TRBJ2-2, the V gene TRBV19; TRBD1 is a possible D gene (6 bases). Germline CDR1 reads LNHDA; CDR2 reads SQIVND (reference sequence). Trimming left V 0 bases short and J 5 bases short, with 16 bases between. The CDR3 has 17 amino acids. This CDR3 is CASSIDLQGINTGELFF. The CDR3 nucleotides are TGTGCCAGTAGTATAGATCTACAGGGTATTAATACCGGGGAGCTGTTTTTT.

This clone was observed a few times. The chain carries TRBV27 and TRBJ1-2; 7 bases fit TRBD1. CDR3 length: 13 residues. J lost 5 bases, V lost 5 bases, and 5 bases had no gene match. The germline CDR1 and CDR2 sequences are MNHEY and SMNVEV (reference sequence). CDR3 sequence (DNA): TGTGCCAGCAGTCCAGGGGGAGGTTATGGCTACACCTTC. Residues: CASSPGGGYGYTF.

This clone was seen once. This rearrangement joins TRBV30 to TRBJ2-7, with D perhaps matching TRBD2 (6 bases). V was clipped by 2 bases and J by 2 bases, with 10 bases between them. The germline V gene encodes CDR1 GTSNPN and CDR2 SVGIG (reference sequence). The CDR3 totals 13 residues. CDR3 DNA sequence: TGTGCCTGGAGTACGGGAGTGGCCTACGAGCAGTACTTC. Encoded protein: CAWSTGVAYEQYF. Based on the CDR3 plus reference TRBV30 and TRBJ2-7, the full variable domain is SQTIHQWPATLVQPVGSPLSLECTVEGTSNPNLYWYRQAAGRGLQLLFYSVGIGQISSEVPQNLSASRPQDRQFILSSKKLLLSDSGFYLCAWSTGVAYEQYFGPGTRLTVT.

The V and J genes are TRBV12-5 and TRBJ2-1; 8 bases match TRBD1. This CDR3 contains 15 residues. Germline assignment: CDR1 LGHNT and CDR2 FRNRAP. V gave up 7 bases and J gave up 3 bases; unmatched junction bases: 8. CDR3 amino acids: CASAPSDRDYNEQFF. The CDR3, as DNA: TGTGCTAGTGCACCGTCGGACAGGGACTACAATGAGCAGTTCTTC.

This clone was counted between two and nine times. V is TRBV25-1 and J is TRBJ2-1; 12 bases are a match to TRBD2. The CDR3 totals 15 residues. Germline CDR1 MGHDK, CDR2 SYGVNS. Trimming cost V 3 bases and J 6 bases; bases outside gene matches: 3. CDR3 sequence (DNA): TGTGCCAGCAGTGAGCGGACTAGCGGGGCCAATGAGCAGTTCTTC. Its translation: CASSERTSGANEQFF.

The genes are TRBV6-2 or TRBV6-3 and TRBJ1-2, with D tentatively TRBD1 (6 bases). Per the germline V gene, CDR1 is MNHEY and CDR2 is SVGEGT. V lost 3 bases and J lost 4, with 15 bases in between. The CDR3 contains 15 residues. CDR3 sequence (DNA): TGTGCCAGCAGTTATCGGCAGGGGCCTACCTATGGCTACACCTTC. Its protein product is CASSYRQGPTYGYTF.

The CDR3 protein is CATSDWGGGDTQYF. The CDR3 bases are TGTGCCACCAGTGACTGGGGAGGGGGGGATACGCAGTATTTT. The chain employs TRBV24-1 and TRBJ2-3, with D possibly being TRBD2 (7 bases). This CDR3 comprises 14 residues. Germline V gives CDR1 KGHDR, CDR2 SFDVKD. Deletions cut 4 bases from V and 6 bases from J, with 13 bases between.

The genes are TRBV11-2 and TRBJ2-5, with a possible D match to TRBD1 (6 bases). Germline CDR1 reads SGHAT; CDR2 reads FQNNGV. V lost 1 base, J lost 4 bases, and 16 bases lay in between. The CDR3 totals 16 residues. The CDR3 DNA is TGTGCCAGCAGCTTAGGGACTTTTGGGGGCGGAGAGACCCAGTACTTC. Its protein product is CASSLGTFGGGETQYF. Drawing the rest from reference TRBV11-2 and TRBJ2-5, the complete variable domain is EAGVAQSPRYKIIEKRQSVAFWCNPISGHATLYWYQQILGQGPKLLIQFQNNGVVDDSQLPKDRFSAERLKGVDSTLKIQPAKLEDSAVYLCASSLGTFGGGETQYFGPGTRLLVL.

V is TRBV5-1 and J is TRBJ1-1, with 10 bases fitting TRBD1. This CDR3 spans 16 amino acids. Germline V gene data show CDR1 as SGHRS and CDR2 as YFSETQ. V was pared by 2 bases and J by 3 bases, with 7 bases of the junction left unmatched. The CDR3, as DNA: TGCGCCAGCAGCTTCGGGACAGGGGTGGTGGACACTGAAGCTTTCTTT. This sequence encodes CASSFGTGVVDTEAFF.

The chain employs TRBV9 and TRBJ2-7, with 12 bases that match TRBD2. The CDR3 has 17 amino acids. Per germline, CDR1 SGDLS and CDR2 YYNGEE. The ends lost 0 bases at V and 3 bases at J; junction bases unmatched: 7. The CDR3 is CASSVVDETSGSYEQYF. CDR3 in DNA: TGTGCCAGCAGCGTAGTTGACGAGACTAGCGGGAGCTACGAGCAGTACTTC. Complete variable domain (other parts from reference TRBV9 and TRBJ2-7): DSGVTQTPKHLITATGQRVTLRCSPRSGDLSVYWYQQSLDQGLQFLIQYYNGEERAKGNILERFSAQQFPDLHSELNLSSLELGDSALYFCASSVVDETSGSYEQYFGPGTRLTVT.

DNA for the CDR3: TGTGCTAATGCCTTGACAGGGGACTATGGCTACACCTTC. Its protein product is CANALTGDYGYTF. The chain has TRBV7-2 and TRBJ1-2; 8 bases are a match to TRBD1. Germline assignment: CDR1 SGHTA and CDR2 FQGNSA. The CDR3 is 13 residues long. Full variable domain (outside the CDR3, taken from reference TRBV7-2 and TRBJ1-2): GAGVSQSPSNKVTEKGKDVELRCDPISGHTALYWYRQSLGQGLEFLIYFQGNSAPDKSGLPSDRFSAERTGGSVSTLTIQRTQQEDSAVYLCANALTGDYGYTFGSGTRLTVV.

J is TRBJ2-7 and V is TRBV30; D might be TRBD1 (6 bases). V was clipped by 1 base and J by 5 bases, with 12 bases between them. Germline-derived CDR1 and CDR2 are GTSNPN and SVGIG (reference sequence). The CDR3 covers 13 residues. In nucleotides, the CDR3 is TGTGCCTGGAGTGCCCAGGGGTTCCACGAGCAGTACTTC. It encodes CAWSAQGFHEQYF. The whole variable domain, remainder taken from reference TRBV30 and TRBJ2-7, is SQTIHQWPATLVQPVGSPLSLECTVEGTSNPNLYWYRQAAGRGLQLLFYSVGIGQISSEVPQNLSASRPQDRQFILSSKKLLLSDSGFYLCAWSAQGFHEQYFGPGTRLTVT.

The chain joins TRBV9 to TRBJ2-1, with TRBD2 identical over 13 bases. J lost 4 bases, V lost 4 bases, and 5 bases had no gene match. This CDR3 has 16 amino acids. Germline CDR1 and CDR2: SGDLS and YYNGEE. The CDR3 sequence is CASSFTTSGGYNEQFF. The DNA for the CDR3 is TGTGCCAGCAGCTTCACGACTAGCGGGGGGTACAATGAGCAGTTCTTC.

The chain couples TRBV6-5 to TRBJ2-2, with TRBD2 identical over 8 bases. The CDR3 is 15 residues long. From germline, CDR1 is MNHEY and CDR2 SVGAGI. V lost 5 bases and J lost 4; bases outside the gene matches: 6. The chain's CDR3 is CASSTPGGVTGELFF. The CDR3 DNA reads TGTGCCAGCAGTACCCCCGGGGGGGTCACCGGGGAGCTGTTTTTT.

This rearrangement joins TRBV15 to TRBJ2-4; the match to TRBD1 covers 8 bases. J was trimmed by 0 bases and V by 0 bases; bases with no gene match: 13. The germline gives CDR1 LNHNV, CDR2 YYDKDF (reference sequence). CDR3 size: 20 residues. The CDR3 DNA reads TGTGCCACCAGCAGAGATAGTTTATTGGGACAGGTTCTAGCCAAAAACATTCAGTACTTC. This sequence encodes CATSRDSLLGQVLAKNIQYF.

This clone was seen a few times. The rearrangement uses TRBV4-3 and TRBJ2-1; D ambiguous. CDR1 is LGHNA and CDR2 is YSLEER in the germline V gene. V was clipped by 2 bases and J by 9 bases, with 17 bases between them. This CDR3 region has 15 residues. CDR3 in amino acids: CASSQYRMGLAEQFF. The CDR3 nucleotides read TGCGCCAGCAGCCAATATAGGATGGGTTTAGCTGAGCAGTTCTTC.

This sequence joins TRBV27 and TRBJ2-2, with unresolved D. There are 15 residues in the CDR3. Germline V gene lookup returns CDR1 MNHEY and CDR2 SMNVEV (reference sequence). Deletions cut 1 base from V and 2 bases from J, with 8 bases between. This chain's CDR3 is CASSLFDFNTGELFF. CDR3 DNA: TGTGCCAGCAGTTTATTTGACTTTAACACCGGGGAGCTGTTTTTT.

The chain uses TRBV20-1 and TRBJ2-3; the match to TRBD2 covers 11 bases. V lost 3 bases, J lost 6 bases, and 5 bases stayed unmatched. Looked up from germline, CDR1 is DFQATT and CDR2 is SNEGSKA (reference sequence). This CDR3 is built from 14 residues. CDR3: CSASEASGRDTQYF. The CDR3 region has the DNA TGCAGTGCTAGTGAGGCTAGCGGGAGGGATACGCAGTATTTT.

A single count supports this clone. This chain joins TRBV7-7 and TRBJ2-7; the match to TRBD2 covers 9 bases. The CDR3 spans 15 residues. Losses at the gene ends were 5 bases for V and 0 bases for J; bases not matched to a gene: 5. The germline CDR1 and CDR2 sequences are SSHAT and FNYEAQ (reference sequence). CDR3 bases: TGTGCCAGCAGCGCGGCTAGCGGGAACTCCTACGAGCAGTACTTC. Residues: CASSAASGNSYEQYF.

This chain links TRBV9 with TRBJ1-4, with 7 bases lining up with TRBD1. V dropped 4 bases and J dropped 7; count of bases not matched to a gene: 10. The CDR3 has 15 amino acids. Germline CDR1 reads SGDLS; CDR2 reads YYNGEE. CDR3 region: CASSLRQGLGEKLFF. The CDR3 DNA is TGTGCCAGCAGCCTCCGACAGGGATTGGGTGAAAAACTGTTTTTT.

V gene TRBV7-9 combines with J gene TRBJ1-5; no clear D gene. Between the trimmed V and J ends, which lost 1 base and 6 bases, there was a span of 10 bases. The CDR3 loop spans 14 amino acids. Germline V gene lookup returns CDR1 SEHNR and CDR2 FQNEAQ (reference sequence). The CDR3 loop reads CASSLGGSGQPQHF. The CDR3 nucleotides read TGTGCCAGCAGCTTAGGTGGGTCGGGTCAGCCCCAGCATTTT.